The present T cell receptor beta chain was sequenced within a study of blood T cells in healthy people across ages. Findings and caveats of the study: Observed TCR beta diversity per million T cells went down as age went up. This fall followed a roughly linear course with age.

The CDR3 has 13 residues. The V gene lost 1 base and the J gene lost 3 bases, with 7 bases spanning the gap. Germline-derived CDR1 and CDR2 are MDHEN and SYDVKM. Combining a sample-barcoded 5' primer with a J-beta primer mix, a second PCR ran for about 7 to 11 cycles. TCRdb reprocessed the 5' RACE reads with MiXCR, giving one entry per CDR3 protein. Among 1.5 million to 1.9 million distinct CDR3 sequences listed, approximately 39% were seen once. As for this clonotype: Its target is not known.

The chain joins TRBV28 to TRBJ2-7; D may be TRBD1 or TRBD2 (5 bases each). Sample: blood. This TCR derives from a woman between 18 and 29 years old in good health. The chain's CDR3 is CASSLFGGYEQYF. For the CDR3, the DNA is TGTGCCAGCAGTTTATTTGGGGGCTACGAGCAGTACTTC.